A selection of T cell receptor beta chains follows, all from one sample in a study of long-term antiretroviral therapy in people with HIV. Produced via immunoSEQ multiplex PCR; TCRdb's table is partial and in-frame only. Of about 32,000 clones listed, 95% to 98% are singletons. The sample in question was unsorted PBMCs, obtained 7.6 years after starting antiretroviral therapy. Receptor source: a man in his thirties or forties with HIV. Both conserved end residues are part of each CDR3. A D gene is named only where the DNA matches it firmly.

J,length,V,D,DNA,CDR3
TRBJ2-7,13,TRBV30,-,TGTGCCTGGATCCCTTCGAGCTCCTACGAGCAGTACTTC,CAWIPSSSYEQYF
TRBJ2-7,11,TRBV6-5,-,TGTGCCAGCAGCACGATATACGAGCAGTACTTC,CASSTIYEQYF
TRBJ1-1,15,TRBV2,-,TGTGCCAGCAGCTTCACGGGATCGGGGAACACTGAAGCTTTCTTT,CASSFTGSGNTEAFF
TRBJ2-3,16,TRBV11-3,-,TGTGCCAGCAGCTTAGAGGCCCAACCCAGCACAGATACGCAGTATTTT,CASSLEAQPSTDTQYF
TRBJ2-5,11,TRBV2,-,TGTGCCAGCGGGCCAACGGAGACCCAGTACTTC,CASGPTETQYF
TRBJ2-7,12,TRBV7-9,-,TGTGCCAGCGACAGGCAAAACTACGAGCAGTACTTC,CASDRQNYEQYF
TRBJ1-1,17,TRBV4-3,-,TGCGCCAGCAGCCAAGATCGGGCCACCGGGGGGAACACTGAAGCTTTCTTT,CASSQDRATGGNTEAFF
TRBJ1-4,16,TRBV6-1,-,TGTGCCAGCAGTGAAGCAGGGGTCACAACTAATGAAAAACTGTTTTTT,CASSEAGVTTNEKLFF
TRBJ2-3,13,TRBV11-2,-,TGTGCCAGCAGCTTCTACGACTCAGATACGCAGTATTTT,CASSFYDSDTQYF
TRBJ1-5,13,TRBV23-1,-,TGCGCCAGCGGCCACAGGGACAATCAGCCCCAGCATTTT,CASGHRDNQPQHF
TRBJ1-1,15,TRBV5-6,-,TGTGCCAGCAGCCTTTTGGGGGTAGAGAACACTGAAGCTTTCTTT,CASSLLGVENTEAFF
TRBJ1-5,16,TRBV7-8,-,TGTGCCAGCAGCTTCGAAGGGTCCTTTAGCAATCAGCCCCAGCATTTT,CASSFEGSFSNQPQHF
TRBJ1-1,15,TRBV5-1,-,TGCGCCAGCAGCTTGAGTCTCGAGGGCCCGACTGAAGCTTTCTTT,CASSLSLEGPTEAFF
TRBJ2-2,11,TRBV30,-,TGTGCCTGGATGGAGGCCGGGGAGCTGTTTTTT,CAWMEAGELFF
TRBJ1-2,12,TRBV30,-,TGTGCCTGCCCGGGACCCGAGAGAGGCTACACCTTC,CACPGPERGYTF
TRBJ2-1,15,TRBV10-3,TRBD1,TGTGCCATCAGCCTCAACAGGGGACCCAAGAATGAGCAGTTCTTC,CAISLNRGPKNEQFF